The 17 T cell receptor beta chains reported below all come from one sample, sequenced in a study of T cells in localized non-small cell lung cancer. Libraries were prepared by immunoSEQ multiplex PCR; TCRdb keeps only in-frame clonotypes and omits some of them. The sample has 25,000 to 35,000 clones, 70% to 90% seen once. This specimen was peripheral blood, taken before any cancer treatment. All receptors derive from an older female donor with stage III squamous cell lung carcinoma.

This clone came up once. CDR3 DNA: TGTGCCAGCAGCTCTCCTACTTACAATGAGCAGTTCTTC. Translating it yields CASSSPTYNEQFF. V is TRBV5-4 and J is TRBJ2-1; D gene unclear. The CDR3 is 13 residues long. Germline-derived CDR1 and CDR2 are SGHNT and YYREEE (reference sequence). V was shortened by 3 bases and J by 4 bases, with 8 bases between the two germline ends.

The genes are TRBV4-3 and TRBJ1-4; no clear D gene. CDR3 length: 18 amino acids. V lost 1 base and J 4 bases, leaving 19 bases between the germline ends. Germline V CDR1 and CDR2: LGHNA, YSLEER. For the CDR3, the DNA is TGCGCCAGCAGCCAAGTGCCTGATATTGGTGTAGGTAATGAAAAACTGTTTTTT. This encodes CASSQVPDIGVGNEKLFF.

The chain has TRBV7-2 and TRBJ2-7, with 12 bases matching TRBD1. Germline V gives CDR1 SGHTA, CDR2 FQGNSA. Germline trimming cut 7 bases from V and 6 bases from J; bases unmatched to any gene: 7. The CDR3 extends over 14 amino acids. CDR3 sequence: CASNPGTGGSEQYF. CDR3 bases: TGTGCCAGCAACCCCGGGACAGGGGGCTCCGAGCAGTACTTC.

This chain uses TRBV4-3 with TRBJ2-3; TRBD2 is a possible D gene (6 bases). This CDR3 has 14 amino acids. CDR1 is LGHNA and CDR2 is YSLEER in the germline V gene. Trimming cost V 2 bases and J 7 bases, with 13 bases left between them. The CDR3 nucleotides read TGCGCCAGCAGCCAAAGACTAGAACATCATACGCAGTATTTT. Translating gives CASSQRLEHHTQYF.

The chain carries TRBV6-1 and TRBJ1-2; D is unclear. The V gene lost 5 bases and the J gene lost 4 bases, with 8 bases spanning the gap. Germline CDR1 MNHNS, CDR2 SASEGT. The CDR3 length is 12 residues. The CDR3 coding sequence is TGTGCCAGCAGTCTGATTGTCTATGGCTACACCTTC. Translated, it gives CASSLIVYGYTF.

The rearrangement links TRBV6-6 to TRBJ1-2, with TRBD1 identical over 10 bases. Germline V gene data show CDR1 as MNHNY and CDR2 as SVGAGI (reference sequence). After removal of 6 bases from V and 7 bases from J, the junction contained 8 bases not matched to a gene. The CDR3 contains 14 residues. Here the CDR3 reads CASRQTGGLRGYTF. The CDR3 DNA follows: TGTGCCAGCAGGCAGACAGGGGGCCTTCGTGGCTACACCTTC.

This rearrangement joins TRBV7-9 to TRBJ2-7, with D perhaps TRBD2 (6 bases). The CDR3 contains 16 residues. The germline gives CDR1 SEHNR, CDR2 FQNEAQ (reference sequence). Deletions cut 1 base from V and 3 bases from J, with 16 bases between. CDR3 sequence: CASSLVLAESDYEQYF. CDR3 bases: TGTGCCAGCAGCTTAGTTTTAGCGGAGAGCGACTACGAGCAGTACTTC.

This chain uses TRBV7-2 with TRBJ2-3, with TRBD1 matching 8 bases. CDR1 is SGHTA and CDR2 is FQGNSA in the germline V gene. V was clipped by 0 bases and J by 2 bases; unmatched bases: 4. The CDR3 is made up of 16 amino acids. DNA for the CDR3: TGTGCCAGCAGCTTAGCCACAGGGGGGTTCACAGATACGCAGTATTTT. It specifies CASSLATGGFTDTQYF.

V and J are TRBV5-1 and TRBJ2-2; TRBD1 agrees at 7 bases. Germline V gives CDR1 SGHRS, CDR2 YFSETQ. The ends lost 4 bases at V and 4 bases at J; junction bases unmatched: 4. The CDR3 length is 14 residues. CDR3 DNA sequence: TGCGCCAGCAGCCTACGACAGGGCACCGGGGAGCTGTTTTTT. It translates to CASSLRQGTGELFF.

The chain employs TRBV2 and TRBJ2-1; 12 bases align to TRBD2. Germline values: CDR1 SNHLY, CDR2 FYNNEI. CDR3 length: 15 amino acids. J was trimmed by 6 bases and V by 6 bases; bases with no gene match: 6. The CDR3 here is CASRGLAGGRNEQFF. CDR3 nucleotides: TGTGCCAGCAGGGGCCTAGCGGGAGGGCGCAATGAGCAGTTCTTC.

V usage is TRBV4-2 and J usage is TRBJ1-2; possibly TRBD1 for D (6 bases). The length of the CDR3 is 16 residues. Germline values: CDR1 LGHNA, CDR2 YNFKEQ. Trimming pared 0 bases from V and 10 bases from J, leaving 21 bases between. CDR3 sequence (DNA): TGTGCCAGCAGCCAAGATTCCGGGGGCCGTGGGGAGGTCTACACCTTC. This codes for CASSQDSGGRGEVYTF.

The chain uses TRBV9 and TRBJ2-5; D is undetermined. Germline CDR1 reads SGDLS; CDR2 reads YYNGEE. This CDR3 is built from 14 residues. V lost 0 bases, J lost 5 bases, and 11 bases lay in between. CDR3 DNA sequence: TGTGCCAGCAGCGTAGAGCCCAAAGCGGAGACCCAGTACTTC. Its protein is CASSVEPKAETQYF.

CDR3 in amino acids: CAISESTSGSNEQFF. CDR3 coding DNA: TGTGCCATCAGTGAGTCGACTAGCGGGAGTAATGAGCAGTTCTTC. This chain connects TRBV10-3 to TRBJ2-1, with 12 bases identical to TRBD2. CDR3 length: 15 amino acids. CDR1 is ENHRY and CDR2 is SYGVKD in the germline V gene. V was pared by 0 bases and J by 7 bases, with 1 base of the junction left unmatched.

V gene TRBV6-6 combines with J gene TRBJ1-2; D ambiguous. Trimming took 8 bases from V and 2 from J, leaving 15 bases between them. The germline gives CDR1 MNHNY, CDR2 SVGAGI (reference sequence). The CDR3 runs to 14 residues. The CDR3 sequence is CASGSSSANYGYTF. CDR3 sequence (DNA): TGTGCCAGCGGGTCCTCTTCGGCCAACTATGGCTACACCTTC.

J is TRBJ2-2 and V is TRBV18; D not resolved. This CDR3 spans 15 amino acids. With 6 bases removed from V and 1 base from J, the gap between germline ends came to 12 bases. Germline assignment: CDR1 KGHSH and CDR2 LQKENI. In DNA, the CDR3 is TGTGCCAGCTCTTTGGCAGCCATGAACACCGGGGAGCTGTTTTTT. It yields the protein CASSLAAMNTGELFF.

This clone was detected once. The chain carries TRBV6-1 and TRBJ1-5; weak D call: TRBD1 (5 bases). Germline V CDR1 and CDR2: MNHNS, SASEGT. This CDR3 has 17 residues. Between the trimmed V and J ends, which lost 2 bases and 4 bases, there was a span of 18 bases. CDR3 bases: TGTGCCAGCAGTGAAAGGCCTGGGGCAGGGCTAAATCAGCCCCAGCATTTT. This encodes CASSERPGAGLNQPQHF.

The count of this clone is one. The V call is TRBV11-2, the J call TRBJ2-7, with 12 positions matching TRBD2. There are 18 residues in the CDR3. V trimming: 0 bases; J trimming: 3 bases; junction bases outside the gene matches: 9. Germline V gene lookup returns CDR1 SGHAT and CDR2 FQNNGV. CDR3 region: CASSLELAGGPPLYEQYF. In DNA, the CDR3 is TGTGCCAGCAGCTTAGAACTAGCGGGAGGACCCCCTCTCTACGAGCAGTACTTC.